This T cell receptor beta chain was identified in a study of blood T cell repertoires in COVID-19. Study in general: T cells, B-cell-depleted T cells, or PBMCs supplied cDNA or gDNA.

Generated by immunoSEQ multiplex PCR, the TCRdb table keeps only in-frame clones and is missing some. The repertoire holds about 88,000 clones, with about 84% as singletons. The CDR3 has 14 amino acids. Trimming at V came to 7 bases and at J to 9 bases, leaving 11 bases not matched to a gene. In germline, CDR1 is SNHLY, CDR2 FYNNEI. This chain uses TRBV2 with TRBJ2-4, with TRBD2 identical over 8 bases. The receptor was isolated from a human donor in a cohort sampled during active COVID-19. Sequences were obtained from peripheral blood. CDR3 sequence: CASKPGLVVGIQYF. The CDR3, as DNA: TGTGCCAGCAAACCGGGACTAGTTGTCGGCATTCAGTACTTC.